The present T cell receptor (beta chain) was sequenced within a study of blood T cell repertoires in COVID-19. Overall study context: COVID-19 samples from acute and convalescent phases originated in the United States, Italy and Spain.

Study processing details: Estimation of nucleated cell counts relied on the amplification of reference gene primers. The repertoire was sequenced with immunoSEQ multiplex PCR; TCRdb's copy has only in-frame clones and lacks some. That table furnishes V, J and clone size, whereas the DNA furnished D and trimming. This table holds about 280,000 clones, almost 90% found once. CDR3 size: 17 residues. Germline V gives CDR1 LGHNA, CDR2 YNFKEQ. Trimming took off 0 bases at V and 1 base at J, with 14 bases between the two ends. The source of this sequence is a woman under 30 with acute COVID-19. Sequencing input: PBMCs or T cells enriched from blood (not recorded which). The J gene is TRBJ2-3, the V gene TRBV4-2, with D possibly being TRBD1 (5 bases). The CDR3 DNA reads as TGTGCCAGCAGCCAAGATAACAGAGGCAGGGGCACAGATACGCAGTATTTT. Residues: CASSQDNRGRGTDTQYF.